Sequencing of this TCR beta chain was carried out in a study of blood T cell repertoires in COVID-19. Trimming stripped 0 bases from V and 5 bases from J, with 17 bases between. In germline, CDR1 is SGHDN, CDR2 FVKESK. The CDR3 runs 16 residues. Authors' data handling: It was from reference gene primer amplification that nucleated cell counts were estimated. TCRdb's copy holds only in-frame clones and misses some; the assay was immunoSEQ multiplex PCR. Clonal size and the V and J genes are those of that table, whereas D and trimming came from the DNA. The sample consists of fewer than 250,000 clones, around 81% of them appearing once.

This sequence originates from a woman aged 55-69 years with active or convalescent COVID-19. The chain joins TRBV14 to TRBJ2-7; the D gene is possibly TRBD1 (5 bases). Material for sequencing was peripheral blood. The CDR3 protein is CASSQEVWGYIHEQYF. The CDR3 nucleotides are TGTGCCAGCAGCCAAGAGGTCTGGGGCTACATCCACGAGCAGTACTTC.